The 16 T cell receptor beta chains listed next were all sequenced from one sample in a study of T-cell reconstitution after alpha-beta-depleted transplantation in children. Unique molecular identifiers were incorporated into the prepared TCRbeta library. One entry per CDR3 protein results from TCRdb running MiXCR on the PCR reads. The sample has 600,000 to 700,000 distinct CDR3 sequences, around a sixth seen once; the top ten hold over 0.95%. Material: PBMCs from the stem cell graft donor, obtained from the stem cell graft. These receptors originate from a human donor who donated a stem cell graft to a child with acute myeloid leukemia.

The chain joins TRBV20-1 to TRBJ2-2, with 12 bases aligning to TRBD2. Germline assignment: CDR1 DFQATT and CDR2 SNEGSKA (reference sequence). The J segment lost 4 bases and the V segment lost 6 bases, leaving 6 bases of the junction unmatched. This CDR3 contains 15 residues. The CDR3 loop reads CSARLAGAITGELFF. DNA for the CDR3: TGCAGTGCCCGACTAGCGGGGGCAATCACCGGGGAGCTGTTTTTT.

This clonotype was detected many times. DNA of the CDR3: TGCAGTGCGGAACCCTTGACAGGGAGCTACGAGCAGTACGTC. Translation gives CSAEPLTGSYEQYV. V is TRBV20-1 and J is TRBJ2-7; 7 bases are shared with TRBD1. V lost 6 bases and J lost 3; bases outside the gene matches: 11. The CDR3 has 14 residues. Germline assignment: CDR1 DFQATT and CDR2 SNEGSKA (reference sequence).

This clonotype was seen a few times. V gene TRBV20-1 combines with J gene TRBJ2-2, with D hard to call. The V and J ends lost 0 bases and 1 base respectively, with 9 bases between them. CDR1 is DFQATT, CDR2 SNEGSKA, per germline (reference sequence). This CDR3 comprises 15 residues. The CDR3 nucleotides are TGCAGTGCTAGAGATCGGCACAGGAACACCGGGGAGCTGTTTTTT. Its translation is CSARDRHRNTGELFF.

About this clonotype: In this CDR3 the conserved last residue, phenylalanine or tryptophan, is missing, so a read error is likely. The rearrangement joins TRBV5-1 to TRBJ2-3; D remains unclear. V shed 4 bases and J shed 1 base, with 4 bases lying between them. Per the germline V gene, CDR1 is SGHRS and CDR2 is YFSETQ. The CDR3 is made up of 12 amino acids. The CDR3 spells CASSGGTDTQYL. CDR3 in DNA: TGCGCCAGCAGCGGGGGCACAGATACGCAGTATCTT.

This clonotype was seen repeatedly, ten times or more. The chain carries TRBV5-1 and TRBJ1-5; D is possibly TRBD1 (5 bases). The CDR3 consists of 14 residues. V lost 4 bases, J lost 6 bases, and 14 bases lay in between. Germline V CDR1 and CDR2: SGHRS, YFSETQ. The CDR3: CASSPGDGVQPQHF. The CDR3 DNA sequence: TGCGCCAGCAGCCCCGGGGACGGCGTTCAGCCCCAGCATTTT.

This clonotype was detected a few times. This sequence joins TRBV21-1 and TRBJ1-1; the D call of TRBD1 is as the table states it, not checked on the DNA. TRBV21-1 is assigned pseudogene status. The CDR3 runs to 15 residues. The CDR3 here is CASSRLKGDREKAFF. CDR3 DNA: TGTGCCAGCAGCCGGCTTAAGGGCGACAGGGAGAAAGCTTTCTTT.

This clonotype was recorded only once. Being one base from a much bigger clone, this may be a read error. V usage is TRBV7-8 and J usage is TRBJ2-5; 7 positions agree with TRBD2. CDR3 size: 14 residues. Germline loops: CDR1 SGHVS, CDR2 FQNEAQ. The V segment lost 5 bases and the J segment 4 bases; nucleotides outside the gene matches: 7. The CDR3 region is CASSGGGPGETQYF. The DNA for the CDR3 is TGTGCCAGCAGCGGGGGGGGACCGGGAGAGACCCAGTACTTC.

In its sample, this clonotype was seen many times. V is TRBV29-1 and J is TRBJ1-3; 7 bases line up with TRBD1. The V and J ends lost 7 bases and 3 bases, in that order; junction bases with no gene match: 6. Germline V gene data show CDR1 as SQVTM and CDR2 as ANQGSEA. The CDR3 extends over 13 amino acids. The CDR3 loop reads CSGLTGIGNTIYF. The CDR3 DNA sequence: TGCAGCGGCTTGACAGGGATTGGAAACACCATATATTTT.

The table lists this clonotype with many counts. The chain joins TRBV7-2 to TRBJ1-1, with 7 bases lining up with TRBD1. The CDR3 loop spans 15 amino acids. Per germline, CDR1 SGHTA and CDR2 FQGNSA. After removal of 5 bases from V and 7 bases from J, the junction contained 13 bases not matched to a gene. The CDR3 protein is CASSPDRVRTSEAFF. In DNA, the CDR3 is TGTGCCAGCAGCCCAGACAGGGTCCGGACAAGTGAAGCTTTCTTT.

This chain uses TRBV11-2 with TRBJ2-2; weak D call: TRBD1 (6 bases). V was trimmed by 2 bases and J by 0 bases, leaving 16 bases between them. Germline assignment: CDR1 SGHAT and CDR2 FQNNGV. The CDR3 is 18 residues long. The CDR3 protein is CASSLYLQGPTNTGELFF. CDR3 in DNA: TGTGCCAGCAGCTTATATCTACAGGGCCCTACGAACACCGGGGAGCTGTTTTTT.

In its sample, this clonotype was seen many times. The rearrangement links TRBV5-6 to TRBJ2-7; 9 bases line up with TRBD1. The CDR3 has 14 amino acids. The germline gives CDR1 SGHDT, CDR2 YYEEEE. The junction had 6 bases not matched to a gene; V was cut back by 4 bases and J by 4 bases. The CDR3 is CASSQGQGQYEQYF. The CDR3 nucleotides are TGTGCCAGCAGCCAGGGACAGGGACAATACGAGCAGTACTTC.

This chain connects TRBV10-3 to TRBJ2-1; weak D call: TRBD1 (7 bases). Germline V gene lookup returns CDR1 ENHRY and CDR2 SYGVKD. V lost 3 bases, J lost 5 bases, and 17 bases lay in between. This CDR3 has 16 residues. The CDR3 nucleotides read TGTGCCATCAGTGATTGGGACAGCCGGACTAACAATGAGCAGTTCTTC. Its protein is CAISDWDSRTNNEQFF.

This clonotype has only a few counts. The chain has TRBV2 and TRBJ1-1, with TRBD1 as a possible D gene (5 bases). The CDR3 length is 13 residues. Germline V CDR1 and CDR2: SNHLY, FYNNEI. V was cut by 7 bases and J by 2 bases, with 11 bases left in between. The CDR3 here is CASNGAANTEAFF. The CDR3, as DNA: TGTGCCAGCAACGGGGCTGCCAACACTGAAGCTTTCTTT.

The rearrangement joins TRBV28 to TRBJ2-5; TRBD1 or TRBD2 may be the D gene (7 bases each). Per the germline V gene, CDR1 is MDHEN and CDR2 is SYDVKM. The CDR3 sequence is 15 residues long. Trimming left V 3 bases short and J 5 bases short, with 16 bases between. The CDR3 region is CASSLNRGGGETQYF. CDR3 in DNA: TGTGCCAGCAGTTTGAACAGGGGAGGGGGGGAGACCCAGTACTTC. Complete variable domain (other parts from reference TRBV28 and TRBJ2-5): DVKVTQSSRYLVKRTGEKVFLECVQDMDHENMFWYRQDPGLGLRLIYFSYDVKMKEKGDIPEGYSVSREKKERFSLILESASTNQTSMYLCASSLNRGGGETQYFGPGTRLLVL.

This clonotype was found a few times. The chain joins TRBV28 to TRBJ2-5; D is uncertain. This CDR3 has 12 residues. V was trimmed by 6 bases and J by 1 base, leaving 6 bases between them. CDR1 is MDHEN and CDR2 is SYDVKM in the germline V gene. The CDR3 loop is CASRVSQETQYF. Here the CDR3 DNA reads TGTGCCAGCAGAGTCAGCCAAGAGACCCAGTACTTC.

This clonotype came up a few times. V is TRBV20-1 and J is TRBJ1-6, with D possibly TRBD1 on 5 matching bases. The CDR3 covers 17 residues. Germline V gives CDR1 DFQATT, CDR2 SNEGSKA (reference sequence). V lost 0 bases and J 0 bases, leaving 12 bases between the germline ends. In DNA, the CDR3 is TGCAGTGCTAGAGAGGGGGAGGGAAGCTCCTATAATTCACCCCTCCACTTT. Translating gives CSAREGEGSSYNSPLHF.